The 20 T cell receptor beta chains given below trace back to one sample, sequenced in a study of T cells in Graves' hyperthyroidism and ophthalmopathy. Template material for amplifying TCR beta CDR3 regions consisted of RNA transcripts. During a first-round RT-PCR of the TCR CDR3, the HTBI primer set was used. MiXCR, run by TCRdb on the multiplex PCR reads, gives a single entry per CDR3 protein. The table includes approximately 520,000 distinct CDR3 sequences, roughly a quarter detected once. The source material was blood. These receptors all stem from a woman aged 25-40 years with Graves' ophthalmopathy.

As regards this clonotype: Because it lacks the conserved phenylalanine or tryptophan at the end, this CDR3 is likely a read error. V and J are TRBV12-3 or TRBV12-4 and TRBJ1-5, with D tentatively TRBD1 (6 bases). This CDR3 contains 17 residues. With 5 bases removed from V and 8 bases from J, the gap between germline ends came to 25 bases. The CDR3 loop reads CASSGGGQGRLLEPQHS. Written as DNA, the CDR3 is TGTGCCAGCAGTGGCGGGGGGCAGGGTCGGCTCTTAGAGCCCCAGCATTCT.

The genes are TRBV6-1 and TRBJ1-5; no definite D call. The CDR3 is 12 amino acids. V was shortened by 5 bases and J by 6 bases, with 8 bases between the two germline ends. Germline values: CDR1 MNHNS, CDR2 SASEGT. CDR3 in amino acids: CASSTNTQPQHF. The CDR3, as DNA: TGTGCCAGCAGTACCAATACTCAGCCCCAGCATTTT.

CDR3 coding DNA: TGCGCCAGCAGCCAAGCTCCCGGGAACGGCTATGGCTACACCTTC. Protein sequence: CASSQAPGNGYGYTF. The rearrangement uses TRBV4-1 and TRBJ1-2, with D unclear. Germline V gives CDR1 MGHRA, CDR2 YSYEKL. V lost 1 base, J lost 4 bases, and 13 bases lay in between. The length of the CDR3 is 15 residues.

This clonotype was found many times. The chain recombines TRBV19 with TRBJ1-2, with D unresolved. Trimming removed 5 bases at V and 4 bases at J, with 11 bases between. Germline CDR1 LNHDA, CDR2 SQIVND (reference sequence). The CDR3 runs 13 residues. CDR3 region: CASSGIMGYGYTF. DNA for the CDR3: TGTGCCAGTAGTGGCATTATGGGCTATGGCTACACCTTC.

This clonotype was recorded at least ten times. The chain has TRBV2 and TRBJ2-4; 9 nucleotides agree with TRBD2. This CDR3 has 16 residues. The V and J ends lost 1 base and 6 bases, in that order; junction bases with no gene match: 7. Germline loops: CDR1 SNHLY, CDR2 FYNNEI. CDR3 coding DNA: TGTGCCAGCAGTGAAGAACAGCGGGGGGTCCGAAACATTCAGTACTTC. This codes for CASSEEQRGVRNIQYF.

This clonotype has at least ten counts. The chain joins TRBV6-5 to TRBJ2-5, with 10 bases identical to TRBD2. Germline assignment: CDR1 MNHEY and CDR2 SVGAGI. Losses at the gene ends were 6 bases for V and 4 bases for J; bases not matched to a gene: 8. The CDR3 is 15 amino acids. The CDR3 sequence: CASSNSGGPGETQYF. CDR3 DNA sequence: TGTGCCAGCAGCAATAGCGGGGGGCCGGGAGAGACCCAGTACTTC.

This clonotype was seen many times. The chain is built from TRBV6-5 and TRBJ1-1, with TRBD1 matching over 7 bases. The CDR3 length is 13 residues. Germline assignment: CDR1 MNHEY and CDR2 SVGAGI. Trimming took 5 bases from V and 7 from J; bases not matched to a gene: 7. CDR3 coding DNA: TGTGCCAGCAGTAGGACAGGTTCCCTTGAAGCTTTCTTT. This translates into CASSRTGSLEAFF.

In its sample, this clonotype was seen a few times. The V gene is TRBV6-1, the J gene TRBJ1-2; 8 bases fit TRBD1. The CDR3 contains 11 residues. CDR1 and CDR2 (germline): MNHNS, SASEGT. The V gene end was trimmed by 5 bases and the J gene end by 7 bases; junction bases not matched to a gene: 0. The CDR3 loop is CASSTGGGYTF. CDR3 nucleotide sequence: TGTGCCAGCAGTACAGGGGGTGGCTACACCTTC.

This clonotype was observed many times. The chain has TRBV6-2 or TRBV6-3 and TRBJ1-2; 8 nucleotides match TRBD1. CDR1 MNHEY and CDR2 SVGEGT come from the germline V gene. V lost 5 bases and J lost 6; bases outside the gene matches: 8. The CDR3 spans 14 residues. The CDR3 loop is CASSPDRGIDGYTF. In nucleotides, the CDR3 is TGTGCCAGCAGTCCTGACAGGGGAATAGATGGCTACACCTTC.

This chain links TRBV3-1 with TRBJ2-5, with 7 bases lining up with TRBD1. Germline V CDR1 and CDR2: LGHDT, YNNKEL (reference sequence). V shed 3 bases and J 7 bases; nucleotides not matched to a gene: 5. This CDR3 has 13 residues. The CDR3 spells CASSHGTEATQYF. In DNA, the CDR3 is TGTGCCAGCAGCCACGGGACAGAAGCGACCCAGTACTTC.

The chain recombines TRBV15 with TRBJ2-5; no clear D gene. The germline V and J ends were trimmed by 0 bases and 0 bases, with 11 bases remaining between them. CDR1 and CDR2 from the germline V gene are LNHNV and YYDKDF (reference sequence). There are 16 residues in the CDR3. The CDR3 here is CATSRDQGSYQETQYF. CDR3 nucleotides: TGTGCCACCAGCAGAGATCAAGGGTCGTACCAAGAGACCCAGTACTTC.

This clonotype was seen repeatedly, ten times or more. A much larger clone is a single base away; this may be a read error. This rearrangement joins TRBV6-1 to TRBJ1-2; D remains ambiguous. The CDR3 spans 11 residues. The germline gives CDR1 MNHNS, CDR2 SASEGT. V lost 2 bases, J lost 5 bases, and 3 bases lay in between. The CDR3 loop is CASSERYGYTF. The CDR3 nucleotides are TGTGCCAGCAGTGAAAGATATGGCTACACCTTC.

As regards this clonotype: It may be a read error: a sequence one base away is much more abundant. The V gene is TRBV5-4, the J gene TRBJ1-2, with a tentative D call TRBD1 (6 bases). The CDR3 is made up of 18 amino acids. The germline CDR1 and CDR2 sequences are SGHNT and YYREEE (reference sequence). CDR3 residues: CVSSLVFSDRMANYGYTF. The CDR3 nucleotides read TGTGTCAGCAGCTTGGTCTTTTCCGACAGGATGGCTAACTATGGCTACACCTTC.

The chain has TRBV5-1 and TRBJ1-2, with 11 nucleotides matching TRBD1. The CDR3 has 16 residues. Germline loops: CDR1 SGHRS, CDR2 YFSETQ. Trimming at V came to 4 bases and at J to 0 bases, leaving 5 bases not matched to a gene. CDR3 nucleotide sequence: TGCGCCAGCAGCCCGGACAGGGGGCTTTCTAACTATGGCTACACCTTC. Its protein product is CASSPDRGLSNYGYTF.

At least ten counts were recorded for this clonotype. The J gene is TRBJ1-1, the V gene TRBV19, with TRBD1 matching over 9 bases. This CDR3 spans 17 amino acids. The germline V gene encodes CDR1 LNHDA and CDR2 SQIVND (reference sequence). Unmatched junction bases numbered 8, after V lost 3 bases and J lost 0 bases. CDR3 in amino acids: CASSIDRGFVMNTEAFF. CDR3 nucleotide sequence: TGTGCCAGTAGTATTGACAGGGGGTTCGTTATGAACACTGAAGCTTTCTTT.

This chain joins TRBV24-1 and TRBJ1-2, with unresolved D. The CDR3 has 13 residues. Germline-derived CDR1 and CDR2 are KGHDR and SFDVKD. The V gene lost 4 bases and the J gene lost 7 bases, with 12 bases spanning the gap. This CDR3 reads CATSDLPWGGYTF. The CDR3 DNA reads TGTGCCACCAGTGACCTCCCGTGGGGTGGCTACACCTTC.

This chain connects TRBV11-2 to TRBJ1-1; D may be TRBD1 (5 bases). This CDR3 contains 15 residues. Trimming removed 5 bases from V and 1 base from J, with 14 bases in between. Germline values: CDR1 SGHAT, CDR2 FQNNGV. CDR3 coding DNA: TGTGCCAGCAGCACTAGACAGAAACAGAACACTGAAGCTTTCTTT. Its protein product is CASSTRQKQNTEAFF.

The rearrangement links TRBV20-1 to TRBJ2-7; TRBD2 agrees at 12 bases. Losses at the gene ends were 4 bases for V and 5 bases for J; bases not matched to a gene: 3. There are 13 residues in the CDR3. Germline V lookup: CDR1 DFQATT, CDR2 SNEGSKA (reference sequence). As DNA, the CDR3 is TGCAGTGCTACAGGACTAGCGGGACACGAGCAGTACTTC. It yields the protein CSATGLAGHEQYF.

This clonotype was detected ten times or more. The chain has TRBV7-9 and TRBJ1-2, with D possibly TRBD1 on 5 matching bases. The germline V and J ends were trimmed by 4 bases and 8 bases, with 14 bases remaining between them. In germline, CDR1 is SEHNR, CDR2 FQNEAQ (reference sequence). CDR3 length equals 13 residues. The CDR3 coding sequence is TGTGCCAGCAGCTCCTATGGGGGAAGGGGCTACACCTTC. It specifies CASSSYGGRGYTF.

This clonotype appeared many times. The chain carries TRBV6-1 and TRBJ1-1; 10 bases match TRBD1. Germline CDR1 is MNHNS and CDR2 is SASEGT. The V gene end was trimmed by 6 bases and the J gene end by 2 bases; junction bases not matched to a gene: 6. The CDR3 is 15 amino acids. The CDR3 sequence is CASSSTGGANTEAFF. The CDR3 nucleotides read TGTGCCAGCAGCTCGACAGGGGGCGCCAACACTGAAGCTTTCTTT.